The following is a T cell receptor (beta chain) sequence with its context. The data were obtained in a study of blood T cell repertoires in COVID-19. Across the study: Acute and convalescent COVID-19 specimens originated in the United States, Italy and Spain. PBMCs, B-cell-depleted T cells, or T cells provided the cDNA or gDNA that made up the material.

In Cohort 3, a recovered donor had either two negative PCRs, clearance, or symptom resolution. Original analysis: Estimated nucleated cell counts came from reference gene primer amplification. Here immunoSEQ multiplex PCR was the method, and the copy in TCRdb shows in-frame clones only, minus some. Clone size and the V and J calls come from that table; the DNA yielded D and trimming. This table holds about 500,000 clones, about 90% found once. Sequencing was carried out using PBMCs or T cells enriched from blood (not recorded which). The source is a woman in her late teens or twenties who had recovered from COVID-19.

CDR3 sequence (DNA): TGTGCCAGCAGCCGAGCTGAGGTACAAGATACGCAGTATTTT. This translates into CASSRAEVQDTQYF. The V and J genes are TRBV6-5 and TRBJ2-3, with unresolved D. The CDR3 sequence is 14 residues long. CDR1 MNHEY and CDR2 SVGAGI come from the germline V gene. Trimming pared 6 bases from V and 5 bases from J, leaving 15 bases between.